These T cell receptor beta chains were read from a single sample in a study of somatic mutations in cytotoxic T cells in rheumatoid arthritis. Only in-frame clones appear in the TCRdb table, and some are missing; sequencing was by immunoSEQ multiplex PCR. The top ten hold roughly 4.5% of the sample, which has roughly 5,700 clones, roughly 80% seen once. Sample: CD8+ T cells sorted from blood. The receptors were gathered from an adult with rheumatoid arthritis. Both conserved end residues are part of each CDR3.

TRBV10-3,TRBJ1-2,CAISEGGANYGYTF
TRBV6-4,TRBJ1-2,CASSSGQEGDGYTF
TRBV19,TRBJ1-1,CASIGDLGTEAFF
TRBV5-4,TRBJ2-7,CASSLDLLPTAYEQYF
TRBV27,TRBJ2-1,CASSFYREDEQFF
TRBV15,TRBJ1-4,CATSRVSRDYTTNEKLFF
TRBV10-1,TRBJ1-2,CASQGTYGYTFGSPMWTF
TRBV29-1,TRBJ2-1,CSVGEGPPVF
TRBV14,TRBJ1-2,CASSQWNYGYTF
TRBV16,TRBJ2-1,CASSHREGVYNEQFF
TRBV11-2,TRBJ2-7,CASSLSGGPGEQYF
TRBV19,TRBJ1-6,CASNQGFVYNSPLHF
TRBV4-3,TRBJ2-2,CASSPYGGELFF
TRBV9,TRBJ2-7,CASSVDGGPTYEQYF
TRBV5-1,TRBJ2-7,CASSPGDGPYEQYF
TRBV7-2,TRBJ2-5,CASSLAPTGTQETQYF
TRBV27,TRBJ2-7,CASSFFPSPYEQYF
TRBV4-2,TRBJ2-7,CASSQGGTGGRYEQYF
TRBV18,TRBJ2-1,CASSSQYQGADYNEQFF
TRBV7-9,TRBJ2-6,CASTRTPGPGANVLTF
TRBV18,TRBJ1-6,CASSSIQGGNNSPLHF
TRBV11-2,TRBJ1-1,CASSRTGTGATEAFF
TRBV28,TRBJ2-5,CASSSGSLSETQYF
TRBV19,TRBJ1-2,CASRGGGGLGYTF
TRBV9,TRBJ2-7,CASSVVPGGSYEQYF
TRBV10-3,TRBJ2-7,CAINYEQYF
TRBV9,TRBJ1-2,CASRGTGGDDGYTF
TRBV4-3,TRBJ2-7,CASSQEYEVRGSYEQYF
TRBV18,TRBJ1-5,CASSPSGGVGDQPQHF
TRBV19,TRBJ2-1,CASSIVGDGVKVVFYNEQFF
TRBV2,TRBJ1-2,CASSEWQGRNYGYTF
TRBV4-1,TRBJ2-1,CASSQVTSVNEQFF
TRBV7-2,TRBJ2-7,CASSPRGTRPYEQYF
TRBV4-2,TRBJ1-2,CASSQDNGVGYTF
TRBV13,TRBJ2-7,CASSGPTAGGYEQYF
TRBV28,TRBJ1-5,CASSLPSLGRKTHQPQHF
TRBV18,TRBJ2-1,CASSPGQALIDEQFF
TRBV27,TRBJ1-1,CASSFAWEVRGTEAFF
TRBV29-1,TRBJ1-1,CSAPGQGSTEAFF
TRBV7-9,TRBJ2-7,CASSSSWGSVGGQYF
TRBV2,TRBJ2-7,CASSEATSGGRGHEQYF
TRBV6-5,TRBJ1-3,CASTRTAGNTIYF
TRBV13,TRBJ1-3,CASSLGRGSGNTIYF
TRBV21-1,TRBJ2-5,CASSKGEKVGQETQYF
TRBV1,TRBJ2-1,CTSSQVAGSYNEQFF